This TCR beta chain was found in a study of T-cell memory formation after mild COVID-19. Study context: Largely, the TCR clusters proved donor specific.

The CDR3 has 15 amino acids. After removal of 7 bases from V and 1 base from J, the junction contained 8 bases not matched to a gene. The table lists this clonotype with many counts. MiXCR, run by TCRdb on the 5' RACE reads, gives a single entry per CDR3 protein. The sample lists under 250,000 distinct CDR3 sequences, around 9.5% occurring once. The gene calls are TRBV12-3 or TRBV12-4 and TRBJ2-3; the match to TRBD1 covers 7 bases. Sequencing was carried out using PBMCs or a T cell subset sorted from them (not recorded which). This clonotype originated in a man aged 18 to 35 who had mild COVID-19 (a few samples of this study predate the infection). Cell type and time point are not known. The CDR3 region is CASTLDRVGTDTQYF. The CDR3 DNA sequence: TGTGCCAGCACCCTCGACAGGGTTGGCACAGATACGCAGTATTTT.